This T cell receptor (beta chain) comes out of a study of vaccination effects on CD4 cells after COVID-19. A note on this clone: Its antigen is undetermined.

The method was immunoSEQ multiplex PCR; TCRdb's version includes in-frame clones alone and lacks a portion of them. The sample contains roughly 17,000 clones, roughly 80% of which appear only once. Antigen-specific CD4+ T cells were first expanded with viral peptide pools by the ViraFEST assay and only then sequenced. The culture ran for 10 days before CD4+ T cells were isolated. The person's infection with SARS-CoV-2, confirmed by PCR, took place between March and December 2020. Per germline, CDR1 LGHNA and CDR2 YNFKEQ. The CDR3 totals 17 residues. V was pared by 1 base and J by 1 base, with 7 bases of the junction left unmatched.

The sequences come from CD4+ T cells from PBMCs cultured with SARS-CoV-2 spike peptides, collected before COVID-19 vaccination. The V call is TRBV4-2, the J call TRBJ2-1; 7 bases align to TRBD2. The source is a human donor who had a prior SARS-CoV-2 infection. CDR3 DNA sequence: TGTGCCAGCAGCCAAGCTCCAGCGGGGTTGTCCTACAATGAGCAGTTCTTC. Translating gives CASSQAPAGLSYNEQFF.